The source of this T cell receptor beta chain is a study of regulatory T cells in long-lasting Graves disease. Study summary: Graves' patients (newly diagnosed) had been on antithyroid drugs under 3 months.

Study results and limitations: It was in persistent disease that TRBV28, TRBJ1-2 and TRBJ2-5 were favored.

Construction of TCR beta libraries relied on iRepertoire HTBI primers and on Arm-PCR targeting CDR3 regions. TCRdb independently ran MiXCR on the multiplex PCR reads; one entry per CDR3 protein. Among around 420,000 distinct CDR3 sequences listed, 15% were seen once. Time point defined: newly diagnosed GD, antithyroid drugs for less than 3 months. PBMC RNA served as the TCR library source. Details on this clonotype: No antigen is known for it.

The CDR3 length is 17 residues. With V trimmed by 5 bases and J by 3 bases, 15 bases remained unmatched. Germline CDR1 SGHVS, CDR2 FNYEAQ. The same data also went into a second study, on T cells in Graves' hyperthyroidism and ophthalmopathy. This second study says: These patients, aged 18 to 65, had recently diagnosed hyperthyroidism lasting under 2 months.

This TCR derives from a woman aged 40-49 years with Graves disease. The V call is TRBV7-6, the J call TRBJ1-2, with 7 bases matching TRBD1. The sample in question was peripheral blood mononuclear cells (PBMCs), obtained at new diagnosis, from a patient treated with antithyroid drugs. In DNA form, the CDR3 reads TGTGCCAGCAGCCGGGGGGACAGAAGTCGGGTGGACTATGGCTACACCTTC. It translates to CASSRGDRSRVDYGYTF.